The entry that follows covers one T cell receptor beta chain sequence. How the authors handled the data: From reference gene primer amplification, estimates of nucleated cell counts were derived. TCRdb's copy holds only in-frame clones and misses some; the assay was immunoSEQ multiplex PCR. From that table come the V and J calls and clone size; the DNA was used to work out D and trimming. Altogether approximately 68,000 clones are present, roughly 82% being singletons, with the ten largest covering around 20%. The sample comes from a study of blood T cell repertoires in COVID-19. Turning to the study itself: The study drew acute and convalescent COVID-19 samples from the United States, Italy and Spain. From T cells, B-cell-depleted T cells, or PBMCs came the material, which was cDNA or gDNA.

Germline CDR1 and CDR2: SEHNR and FQNEAQ (reference sequence). This CDR3 is 15 amino acids long. V dropped 3 bases and J dropped 4 bases, with 13 bases sitting between them. The receptor comes from a human donor in a cohort sampled during active COVID-19. The material sequenced was peripheral blood. This rearrangement joins TRBV7-9 to TRBJ2-1, with D possibly matching TRBD2 (6 bases). The CDR3 is CASSFGGTQYNEQFF. Written as DNA, the CDR3 is TGTGCCAGCAGCTTCGGGGGAACCCAATACAATGAGCAGTTCTTC.